This T cell receptor beta chain was recorded in a study of blood T cell repertoires in COVID-19. Under the authors' procedure: Amplified reference gene primers provided the basis for estimating nucleated cell counts. Libraries were prepared by immunoSEQ multiplex PCR; TCRdb keeps only in-frame clonotypes and omits some of them. The V and J calls and clone size come from that table; D and trimming were worked out from the DNA. The sample records 13,000 or so clones, 70% to 90% being singletons. Germline loops: CDR1 SGHDT, CDR2 YYEEEE. This CDR3 comprises 14 residues. Note on this clone: At one end the junction does not follow the germline gene, possibly because of a read error.

The rearrangement links TRBV5-6 to TRBJ2-5; perhaps TRBD2 as D (5 bases). Sequenced input: peripheral blood. The sequence came from a human donor in a cohort sampled during active COVID-19. The DNA of the CDR3 is TGTGCCAGCAACTTGCGTCGGCGGAGGGAGACCCAGTACTTC. Translating gives CASNLRRRRETQYF. Complete variable domain (other parts from reference TRBV5-6 and TRBJ2-5): DAGVTQSPTHLIKTRGQQVTLRCSPKSGHDTVSWYQQALGQGPQFIFQYYEEEERQRGNFPDRFSGHQFPNYSSELNVNALLLGDSALYLCASNLRRRRETQYFGPGTRLLVL.